Listed here is a single T cell receptor beta chain. The data stem from a study of blood T cells in healthy people across ages. For the second PCR, which ran for 7 to 11 cycles, a sample-barcoded 5' primer and a J-beta primer mix were used. TCRdb redid the calling of the 5' RACE reads with MiXCR, one entry per CDR3 protein. This table holds around 620,000 distinct CDR3 sequences, roughly 29% found once. The CDR3 spans 11 residues. Trimming stripped 6 bases from V and 2 bases from J, with 4 bases between. Germline lookup yields CDR1 MNHNY and CDR2 SVGAGI (reference sequence). The sequence derives from a woman in her 70s in good health. The rearrangement links TRBV6-6 to TRBJ1-2; D is ambiguous. Sequencing was done on a sample of blood. CDR3 DNA sequence: TGTGCCAGCAGGGCCAACTATGGCTACACCTTC. Amino acids: CASRANYGYTF.